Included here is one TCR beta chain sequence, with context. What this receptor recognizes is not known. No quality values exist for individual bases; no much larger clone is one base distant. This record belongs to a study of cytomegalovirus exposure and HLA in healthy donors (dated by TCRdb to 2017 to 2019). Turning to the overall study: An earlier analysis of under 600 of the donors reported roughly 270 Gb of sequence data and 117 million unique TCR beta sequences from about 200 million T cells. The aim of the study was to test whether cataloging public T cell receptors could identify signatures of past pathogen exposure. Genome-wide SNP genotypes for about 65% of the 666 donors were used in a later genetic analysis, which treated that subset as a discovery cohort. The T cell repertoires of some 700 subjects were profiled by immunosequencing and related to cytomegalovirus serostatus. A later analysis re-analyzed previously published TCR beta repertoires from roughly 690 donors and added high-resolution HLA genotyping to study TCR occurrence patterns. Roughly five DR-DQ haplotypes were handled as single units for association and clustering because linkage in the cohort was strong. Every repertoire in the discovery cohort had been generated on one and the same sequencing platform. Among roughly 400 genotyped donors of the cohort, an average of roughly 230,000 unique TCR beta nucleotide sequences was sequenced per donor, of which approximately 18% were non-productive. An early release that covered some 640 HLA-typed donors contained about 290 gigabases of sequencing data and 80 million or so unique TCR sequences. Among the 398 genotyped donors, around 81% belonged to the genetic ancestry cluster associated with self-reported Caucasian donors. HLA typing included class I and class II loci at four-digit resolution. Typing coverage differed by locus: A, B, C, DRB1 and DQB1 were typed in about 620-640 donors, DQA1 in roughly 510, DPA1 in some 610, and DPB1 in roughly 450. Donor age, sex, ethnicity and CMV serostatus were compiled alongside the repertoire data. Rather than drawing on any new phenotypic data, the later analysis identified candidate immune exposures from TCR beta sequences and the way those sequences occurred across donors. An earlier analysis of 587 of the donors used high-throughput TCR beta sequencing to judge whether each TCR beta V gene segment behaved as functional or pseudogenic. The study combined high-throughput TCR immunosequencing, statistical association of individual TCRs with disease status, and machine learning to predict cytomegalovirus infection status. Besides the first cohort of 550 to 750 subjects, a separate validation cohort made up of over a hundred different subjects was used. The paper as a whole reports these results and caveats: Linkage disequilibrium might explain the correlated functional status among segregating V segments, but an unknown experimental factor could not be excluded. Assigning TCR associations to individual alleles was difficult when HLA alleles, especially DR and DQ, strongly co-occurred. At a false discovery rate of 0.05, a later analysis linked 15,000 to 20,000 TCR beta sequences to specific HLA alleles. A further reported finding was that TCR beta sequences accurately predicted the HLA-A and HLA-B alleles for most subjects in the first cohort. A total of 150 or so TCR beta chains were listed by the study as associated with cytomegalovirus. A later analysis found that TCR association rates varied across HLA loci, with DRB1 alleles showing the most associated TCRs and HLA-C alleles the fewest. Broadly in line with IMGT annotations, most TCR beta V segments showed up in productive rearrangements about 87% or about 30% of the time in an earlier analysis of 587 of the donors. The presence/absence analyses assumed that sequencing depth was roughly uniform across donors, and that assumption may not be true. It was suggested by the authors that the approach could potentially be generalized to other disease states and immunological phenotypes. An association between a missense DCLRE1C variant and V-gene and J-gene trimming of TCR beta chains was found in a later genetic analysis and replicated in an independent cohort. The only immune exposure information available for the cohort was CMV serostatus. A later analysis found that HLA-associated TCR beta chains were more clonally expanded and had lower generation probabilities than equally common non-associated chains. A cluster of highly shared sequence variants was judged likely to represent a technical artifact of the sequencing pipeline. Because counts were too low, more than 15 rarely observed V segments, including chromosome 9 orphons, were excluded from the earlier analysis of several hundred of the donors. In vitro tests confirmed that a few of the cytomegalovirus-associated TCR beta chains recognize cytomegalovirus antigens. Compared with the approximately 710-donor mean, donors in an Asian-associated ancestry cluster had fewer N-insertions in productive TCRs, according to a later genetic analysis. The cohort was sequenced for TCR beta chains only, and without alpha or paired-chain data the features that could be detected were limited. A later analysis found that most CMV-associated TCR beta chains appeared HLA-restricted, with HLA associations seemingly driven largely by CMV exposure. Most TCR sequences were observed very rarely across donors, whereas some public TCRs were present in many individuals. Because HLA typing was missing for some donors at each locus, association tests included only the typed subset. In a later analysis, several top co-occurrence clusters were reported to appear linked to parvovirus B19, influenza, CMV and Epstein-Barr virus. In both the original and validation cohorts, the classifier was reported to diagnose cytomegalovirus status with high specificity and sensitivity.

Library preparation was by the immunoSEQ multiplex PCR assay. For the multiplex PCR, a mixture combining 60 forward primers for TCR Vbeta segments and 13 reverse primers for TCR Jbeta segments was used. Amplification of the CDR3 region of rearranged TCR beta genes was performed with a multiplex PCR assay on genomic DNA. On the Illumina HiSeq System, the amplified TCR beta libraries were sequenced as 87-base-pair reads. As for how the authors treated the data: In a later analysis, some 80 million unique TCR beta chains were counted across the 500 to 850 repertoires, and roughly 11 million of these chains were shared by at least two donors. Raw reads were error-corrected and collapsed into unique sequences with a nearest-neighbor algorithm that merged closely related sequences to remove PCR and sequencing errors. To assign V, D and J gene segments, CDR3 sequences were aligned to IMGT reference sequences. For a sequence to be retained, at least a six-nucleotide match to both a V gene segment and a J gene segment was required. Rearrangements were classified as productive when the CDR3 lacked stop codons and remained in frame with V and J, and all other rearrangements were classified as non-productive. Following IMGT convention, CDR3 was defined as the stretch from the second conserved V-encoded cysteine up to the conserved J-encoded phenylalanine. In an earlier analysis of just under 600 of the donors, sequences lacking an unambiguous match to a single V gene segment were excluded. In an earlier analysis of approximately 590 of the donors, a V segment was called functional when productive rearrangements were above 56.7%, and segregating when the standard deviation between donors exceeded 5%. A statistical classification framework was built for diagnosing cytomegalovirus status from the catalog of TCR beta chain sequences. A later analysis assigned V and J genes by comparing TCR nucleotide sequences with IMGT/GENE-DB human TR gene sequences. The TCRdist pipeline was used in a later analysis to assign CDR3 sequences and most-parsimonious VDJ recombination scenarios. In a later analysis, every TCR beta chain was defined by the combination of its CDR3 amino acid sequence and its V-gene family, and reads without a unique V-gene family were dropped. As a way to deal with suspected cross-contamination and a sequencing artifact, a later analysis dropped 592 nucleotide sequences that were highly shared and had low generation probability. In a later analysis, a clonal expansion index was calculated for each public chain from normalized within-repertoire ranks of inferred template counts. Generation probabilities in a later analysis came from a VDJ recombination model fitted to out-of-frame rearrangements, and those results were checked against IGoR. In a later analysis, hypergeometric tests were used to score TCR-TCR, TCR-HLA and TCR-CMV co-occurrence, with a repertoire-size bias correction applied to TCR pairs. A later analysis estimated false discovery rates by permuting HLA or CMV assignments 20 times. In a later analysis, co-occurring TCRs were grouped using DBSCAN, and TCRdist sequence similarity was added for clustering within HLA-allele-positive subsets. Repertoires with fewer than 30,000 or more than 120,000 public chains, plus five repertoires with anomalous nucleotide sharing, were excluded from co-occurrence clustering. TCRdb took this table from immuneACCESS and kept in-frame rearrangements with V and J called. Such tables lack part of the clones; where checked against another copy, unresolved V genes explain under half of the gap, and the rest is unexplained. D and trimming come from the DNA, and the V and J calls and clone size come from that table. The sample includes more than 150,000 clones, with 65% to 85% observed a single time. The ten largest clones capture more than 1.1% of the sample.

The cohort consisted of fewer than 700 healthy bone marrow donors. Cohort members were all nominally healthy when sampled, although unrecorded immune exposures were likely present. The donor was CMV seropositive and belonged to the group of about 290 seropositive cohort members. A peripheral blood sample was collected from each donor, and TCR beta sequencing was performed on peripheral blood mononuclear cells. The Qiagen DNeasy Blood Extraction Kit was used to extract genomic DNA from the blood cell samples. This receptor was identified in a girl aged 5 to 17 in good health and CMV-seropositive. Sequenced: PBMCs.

The CDR3 loop reads CATSNSKTGGTYEQYF. The DNA reads TGTGCCACCAGCAATTCCAAAACGGGGGGGACCTACGAGCAGTACTTC. This receptor chain uses TRBV15 and TRBJ2-7; a stretch of 8 junction bases matches TRBD2. The germline V gene (reference sequence) gives CDR1 as LNHNV and CDR2 as YYDKDF. V trim: 4 bases; J trim: 2 bases; unmatched bases: 10. The CDR3 contains 16 residues, cysteine and phenylalanine counted. Of the read, only the CDR3 DNA is kept; its 48 bases are in frame from base 1.